This passage covers 27 T cell receptor beta chains from one sample sequenced in a study of T cell repertoires in cytomegalovirus infection. TCRdb re-called the reads through MiXCR, storing one row per CDR3 protein. Of about 190,000 distinct CDR3 sequences in the sample, roughly 28% were seen once. The sequenced sample was PBMCs. The receptors derive from a human donor in good health (CMV status not recorded). Some clones in this sample may be carry-over from other donors' samples.

The chain employs TRBV7-9 and TRBJ2-1; a possible D gene is TRBD2 (6 bases). Germline V gene sequence: CDR1 SEHNR, CDR2 FQNEAQ (reference sequence). This CDR3 region has 16 residues. Trimming cost V 0 bases and J 3 bases, with 12 bases left between them. The CDR3 nucleotides read TGTGCCAGCAGCTTAGCCTGGGGGGAGGTCTACAATGAGCAGTTCTTC. It translates to CASSLAWGEVYNEQFF.

The rearrangement uses TRBV6-2 or TRBV6-3 and TRBJ2-1; D might be TRBD1 (6 bases). The germline V gene has CDR1 MNHEY and CDR2 SVGEGT. V gave up 6 bases and J gave up 5 bases, with 17 bases separating them. This CDR3 spans 15 amino acids. The CDR3 spells CASSLGGPVNNEQFF. The CDR3 nucleotides read TGTGCCAGCAGCCTAGGGGGTCCAGTTAACAATGAGCAGTTCTTC.

The V gene is TRBV11-3, the J gene TRBJ2-1, with D perhaps TRBD1 (6 bases). Germline-derived CDR1 and CDR2 are SGHNT and YENEEA. The CDR3 is 15 residues long. Trimming removed 2 bases from V and 6 bases from J, with 14 bases in between. This chain's CDR3 is CASSLSTGPGNEQFF. DNA of the CDR3: TGTGCCAGCAGCTTATCAACAGGGCCCGGCAATGAGCAGTTCTTC.

The chain has TRBV7-9 and TRBJ2-7; 9 nucleotides line up with TRBD1. CDR3 size: 16 residues. V shed 4 bases, J shed 5 bases, and the junction held 12 bases outside the gene matches. Germline lookup yields CDR1 SEHNR and CDR2 FQNEAQ (reference sequence). The CDR3 region is CASSSRLGTGNHEQYF. DNA of the CDR3: TGTGCCAGCAGCTCCCGGTTGGGGACAGGGAACCACGAGCAGTACTTC.

This clonotype was seen at least ten times. This chain connects TRBV19 to TRBJ2-1; D uncertain. Trimming removed 1 base at V and 3 bases at J, with 4 bases between. The length of the CDR3 is 13 residues. Germline V lookup: CDR1 LNHDA, CDR2 SQIVND (reference sequence). The CDR3 protein is CASSIADYNEQFF. CDR3 DNA: TGTGCCAGTAGTATAGCGGACTACAATGAGCAGTTCTTC.

V is TRBV6-5 and J is TRBJ2-7, with D hard to call. Germline-derived CDR1 and CDR2 are MNHEY and SVGAGI. Deletions cut 4 bases from V and 8 bases from J, with 9 bases between. The length of the CDR3 is 11 residues. This chain's CDR3 is CASSSTSKQYF. The CDR3 DNA follows: TGTGCCAGCAGTTCCACGTCTAAGCAGTACTTC.

The gene calls are TRBV12-3 or TRBV12-4 and TRBJ2-7; D possibly corresponds to TRBD1 (6 bases). The CDR3 spans 15 residues. Trimming took 7 bases from V and 4 from J, leaving 20 bases between them. The CDR3 nucleotides are TGTGCCAGCACCCCCCCGGGACAAAGGTGGTACGAGCAGTACTTC. It translates to CASTPPGQRWYEQYF.

The chain joins TRBV20-1 to TRBJ1-1, with D possibly TRBD1 on 5 matching bases. CDR3 length: 13 residues. Germline V CDR1 and CDR2: DFQATT, SNEGSKA (reference sequence). The CDR3 DNA is TGCACCGCCGGACGGGGGGGTAACACTGAAGCTTTCTTT. Amino acid sequence: CTAGRGGNTEAFF.

The rearrangement joins TRBV5-1 to TRBJ2-3; D is ambiguous. The length of the CDR3 is 15 residues. The ends were cut back, 4 bases at V and 0 bases at J, with 12 bases in the middle. Germline V CDR1 and CDR2: SGHRS, YFSETQ. The CDR3 loop reads CASSPSPSSTDTQYF. As DNA, the CDR3 is TGCGCCAGCAGCCCGTCGCCTTCTAGCACAGATACGCAGTATTTT.

This clonotype was seen more than once but under ten times. The junction shows a germline mismatch at one end, possibly a read error. The V and J genes are TRBV5-3 and TRBJ2-7; D possibly corresponds to TRBD2 (6 bases). TRBV5-3 is an ORF, with its function uncertain. The CDR3 covers 14 residues. Written as DNA, the CDR3 is TGTGCCAGCAGCTGGGCGGGGAACTCCTACGAGCAGTACTTC. Translation: CASSWAGNSYEQYF.

This rearrangement joins TRBV2 to TRBJ2-3; D gene uncertain. The CDR3 covers 13 residues. V lost 3 bases, J lost 2 bases, and 6 bases lay in between. CDR1 and CDR2 (germline): SNHLY, FYNNEI. The DNA of the CDR3 is TGTGCCAGCAGTGACGATCACACAGATACGCAGTATTTT. Translated, it gives CASSDDHTDTQYF. Complete variable domain (other parts from reference TRBV2 and TRBJ2-3): EPEVTQTPSHQVTQMGQEVILRCVPISNHLYFYWYRQILGQKVEFLVSFYNNEISEKSEIFDDQFSVERPDGSNFTLKIRSTKLEDSAMYFCASSDDHTDTQYFGPGTRLTVL.

This clonotype was found a few times. This chain uses TRBV11-2 with TRBJ1-1, with D possibly matching TRBD1 (6 bases). Trimming removed 3 bases at V and 11 bases at J, with 19 bases between. CDR1 is SGHAT and CDR2 is FQNNGV in the germline V gene. This CDR3 comprises 14 residues. CDR3 loop: CASSLKPPGHEAFF. CDR3 DNA: TGTGCCAGCAGCTTGAAGCCACCGGGACATGAGGCTTTCTTT.

This clonotype turned up a few times. The gene calls are TRBV7-2 and TRBJ2-2; D uncertain. In germline, CDR1 is SGHTA, CDR2 FQGNSA. The germline V and J ends were trimmed by 2 bases and 1 base, with 11 bases remaining between them. The CDR3 runs to 16 residues. CDR3 in amino acids: CASSLWAAQNTGELFF. The CDR3 DNA follows: TGTGCCAGCAGCTTATGGGCAGCCCAGAACACCGGGGAGCTGTTTTTT.

This sequence joins TRBV11-2 and TRBJ2-5; D uncertain. Trimming left V 4 bases short and J 5 bases short, with 11 bases between. The CDR3 has 13 amino acids. Germline V CDR1 and CDR2: SGHAT, FQNNGV. Written as DNA, the CDR3 is TGTGCCAGCAGCTCGTCCTTAGGGGAGACCCAGTACTTC. Its translation: CASSSSLGETQYF. The full variable domain, its missing parts supplied by reference TRBV11-2 and TRBJ2-5, is EAGVAQSPRYKIIEKRQSVAFWCNPISGHATLYWYQQILGQGPKLLIQFQNNGVVDDSQLPKDRFSAERLKGVDSTLKIQPAKLEDSAVYLCASSSSLGETQYFGPGTRLLVL.

Only a few counts were recorded for this clonotype. The gene calls are TRBV29-1 and TRBJ2-3; TRBD2 matches at 9 bases. V dropped 4 bases and J dropped 6; count of bases not matched to a gene: 5. CDR1 and CDR2 from the germline V gene are SQVTM and ANQGSEA. There are 13 residues in the CDR3. The CDR3 here is CSVAAGGLDTQYF. CDR3 sequence (DNA): TGCAGCGTTGCAGCGGGGGGTTTGGATACGCAGTATTTT.

As for this clonotype: A read error may produce the germline difference seen at one junction end. The V call is TRBV4-3, the J call TRBJ2-7; TRBD1 might be the D (5 bases). Germline V lookup: CDR1 LGHNA, CDR2 YSLEER. This CDR3 is built from 15 residues. The CDR3 region is CASSQDQTGPYDQYF. The CDR3 DNA follows: TGCGCCAGCAGCCAAGATCAAACAGGCCCCTACGATCAGTACTTC.

This clonotype was found a few times. The V gene is TRBV6-2 or TRBV6-3, the J gene TRBJ2-5; D gene ambiguous. Germline values: CDR1 MNHEY, CDR2 SVGEGT. This CDR3 is built from 15 residues. Deletions cut 8 bases from V and 1 base from J, with 17 bases between. The DNA of the CDR3 is TGTGCCAGCGCCTCAGCAAGGGCAGGCCAAGAGACCCAGTACTTC. Encoded protein: CASASARAGQETQYF.

This clonotype was counted only a few times. CDR3 loop: CASTTGPSETQYF. The CDR3 DNA is TGTGCCAGCACCACCGGGCCCTCGGAGACCCAGTACTTC. V usage is TRBV7-8 and J usage is TRBJ2-5, with D unclear. V was trimmed by 7 bases and J by 5 bases, leaving 14 bases between them. This CDR3 region has 13 residues. Germline CDR1 is SGHVS and CDR2 is FQNEAQ.

The chain couples TRBV15 to TRBJ2-3, with no clear D. This CDR3 has 11 residues. V lost 9 bases and J 1 base, leaving 5 bases between the germline ends. Germline CDR1 is LNHNV and CDR2 is YYDKDF (reference sequence). The CDR3 reads CATSGTDTQYF. The CDR3 DNA reads as TGTGCCACAAGCGGCACAGATACGCAGTATTTT.

The chain uses TRBV6-2 or TRBV6-3 and TRBJ2-3; TRBD2 agrees at 9 bases. This CDR3 spans 17 amino acids. The germline CDR1 and CDR2 sequences are MNHEY and SVGEGT. J was trimmed by 0 bases and V by 2 bases; bases with no gene match: 6. CDR3 residues: CASSYGIAGASTDTQYF. The CDR3 coding sequence is TGTGCCAGCAGTTACGGGATAGCGGGAGCTAGCACAGATACGCAGTATTTT.

This chain uses TRBV12-3 or TRBV12-4 with TRBJ2-5; D may be TRBD2 (5 bases). Trimming pared 6 bases from V and 7 bases from J, leaving 21 bases between. The CDR3 length is 15 residues. CDR3 residues: CASRDSSLSEVTQYF. The CDR3 DNA sequence: TGTGCCAGCAGGGACTCTAGCCTAAGTGAGGTGACCCAGTACTTC.

In its sample, this clonotype was seen many times. The chain carries TRBV19 and TRBJ2-3, with D possibly being TRBD2 (5 bases). V was clipped by 1 base and J by 5 bases, with 13 bases between them. Germline V gene lookup returns CDR1 LNHDA and CDR2 SQIVND (reference sequence). The CDR3 extends over 15 amino acids. As DNA, the CDR3 is TGTGCCAGTAGTATAGCGACCCGGACTGGAGATACGCAGTATTTT. Protein sequence: CASSIATRTGDTQYF.

This clonotype was counted only a few times. CDR3 DNA: TGTGCCAGCAGCCAAGAAAGGGTCGGCGCAGATACGCAGTATTTT. This codes for CASSQERVGADTQYF. This sequence joins TRBV14 and TRBJ2-3; D not certain. Germline assignment: CDR1 SGHDN and CDR2 FVKESK. CDR3 size: 15 residues. V was cut by 0 bases and J by 4 bases, with 11 bases left in between.

The chain is built from TRBV2 and TRBJ2-5; D uncertain. The CDR3 has 15 amino acids. Deletions cut 2 bases from V and 4 bases from J, with 14 bases between. Germline V gene lookup returns CDR1 SNHLY and CDR2 FYNNEI. The CDR3 reads CASSETSSVGETQYF. The DNA of the CDR3 is TGTGCCAGCAGTGAAACGTCGTCAGTTGGAGAGACCCAGTACTTC.

This chain connects TRBV29-1 to TRBJ1-1; 11 bases map to TRBD1. V was clipped by 5 bases and J by 0 bases; unmatched bases: 5. The germline V gene has CDR1 SQVTM and CDR2 ANQGSEA. The CDR3 contains 15 residues. The CDR3 spells CSVRTGGRLNTEAFF. The DNA for the CDR3 is TGCAGCGTTCGGACAGGGGGCCGATTGAACACTGAAGCTTTCTTT. Supplemented by reference TRBV29-1 and TRBJ1-1, the full variable domain reads SAVISQKPSRDICQRGTSLTIQCQVDSQVTMMFWYRQQPGQSLTLIATANQGSEATYESGFVIDKFPISRPNLTFSTLTVSNMSPEDSSIYLCSVRTGGRLNTEAFFGQGTRLTVV.

This clonotype came up a few times. The rearrangement links TRBV3-1 to TRBJ1-1; D gene ambiguous. The V end lost 4 bases, the J end lost 4 bases, and 13 bases lay between the germline ends. This CDR3 region has 14 residues. Germline CDR1 is LGHDT and CDR2 is YNNKEL (reference sequence). This CDR3 reads CASSLTRTTTEAFF. CDR3 coding DNA: TGTGCCAGCAGCCTGACAAGGACGACCACTGAAGCTTTCTTT. The full variable domain, completed using reference TRBV3-1 and TRBJ1-1, is DTAVSQTPKYLVTQMGNDKSIKCEQNLGHDTMYWYKQDSKKFLKIMFSYNNKELIINETVPNRFSPKSPDKAHLNLHINSLELGDSAVYFCASSLTRTTTEAFFGQGTRLTVV.

This clonotype showed up just a few times. This chain joins TRBV11-2 and TRBJ2-7; 13 bases align to TRBD2. Germline-derived CDR1 and CDR2 are SGHAT and FQNNGV. There are 16 residues in the CDR3. V was pared by 7 bases and J by 3 bases, with 9 bases of the junction left unmatched. CDR3 region: CASTWTSGGPLYEQYF. DNA for the CDR3: TGTGCCAGCACCTGGACTAGCGGGGGCCCTCTCTACGAGCAGTACTTC.